This T cell receptor (beta chain) was identified in a study of cytomegalovirus exposure and HLA in healthy donors. Whole-study results and caveats: First-cohort TCR clusters were later found to tend to co-occur in the 90 to 150 validation repertoires. The CMV antigen specificity of three CMV-associated chains was confirmed through in vitro analysis.

The table came from immunoSEQ multiplex PCR; TCRdb's copy has only in-frame clones and leaves some out. This table holds over 130,000 clones, around 86% found once. The CDR3 runs to 19 residues. Germline V gene sequence: CDR1 SGHNT, CDR2 YENEEA. The V gene lost 0 bases and the J gene lost 2 bases, with 23 bases spanning the gap. As to this clone: Antigen unknown.

Sequenced: PBMCs. The TCR was taken from a man aged 18 to 29 in good health and CMV-seropositive. The chain uses TRBV11-3 and TRBJ2-7, with D possibly matching TRBD1 (6 bases). The CDR3 region is CASSLDQGGVGRNTYEQYF. The CDR3 bases are TGTGCCAGCAGCTTAGATCAAGGGGGAGTAGGGCGTAATACCTACGAGCAGTACTTC. The full variable domain, completed using reference TRBV11-3 and TRBJ2-7, is EAGVVQSPRYKIIEKKQPVAFWCNPISGHNTLYWYLQNLGQGPELLIRYENEEAVDDSQLPKDRFSAERLKGVDSTLKIQPAELGDSAVYLCASSLDQGGVGRNTYEQYFGPGTRLTVT.